The clone carrying this T cell receptor (beta chain) was seen ten or more times. Its antigen is still unknown. This entry comes from a study of T-cell memory formation after mild COVID-19. Overall study findings and caveats: Pre-infection memory already had some responding clones, implying cross-reactive memory joined. The study found contracting CD4+ clones mainly in CM and EM and contracting CD8+ clones in EMRA.

MiXCR was run by TCRdb on the 5' RACE reads, yielding one entry per CDR3 protein. The sample has about 27,000 distinct CDR3 sequences, roughly 16% seen once; the top ten hold 1.3% to 1.5%. Deletions cut 4 bases from V and 4 bases from J, with 13 bases between. Looked up from germline, CDR1 is SQVTM and CDR2 is ANQGSEA. The CDR3 runs to 13 residues. V is TRBV29-1 and J is TRBJ2-5, with D tentatively TRBD2 (7 bases). The sequence was collected from an adult who had mild COVID-19 (a few samples of this study predate the infection). Cell type and time point are not known. Material for sequencing was PBMCs or a T cell subset sorted from them (not recorded which). CDR3 sequence (DNA): TGCAGCGTTGTCCTAGCGGACAGAGAGACCCAGTACTTC. As protein: CSVVLADRETQYF.